This T cell receptor (beta chain) was obtained from a study of blood T cells in healthy people across ages. Study observations and caveats: CMV status of donors was unknown, possibly confounding expanded clonotype changes.

From germline, CDR1 is SGDLS and CDR2 YYNGEE. Between the trimmed V and J ends, which lost 2 bases and 1 base, there was a span of 7 bases. This CDR3 spans 15 amino acids. As regards this clonotype: Antigen specificity is unknown.

Combining a sample-barcoded 5' primer with a J-beta primer mix, a second PCR ran for about 7 to 12 cycles. Each cDNA molecule received a tag from a template-switch adaptor that had 12 random nucleotides. Per sample, CDR3-containing paired-end reads numbered at least 3 million. TCRdb called the 5' RACE reads again in MiXCR, with one record for every CDR3 protein. The table shows over a million distinct CDR3 sequences, with roughly 24% occurring only once. This sample was also put to use in a study of T cells of mothers and their children. This second report adds: A few healthy Caucasian mothers, along with their six children, were the donors.

The specimen was blood. This TCR was sampled from a girl aged 2 to 9 in good health. The gene calls are TRBV9 and TRBJ1-6, with no clear D. CDR3 coding DNA: TGTGCCAGCAGCGTGGAGGGTTCCTATAATTCACCCCTCCACTTT. It specifies CASSVEGSYNSPLHF.